This note documents a single TCR beta chain sequence. From germline, CDR1 is SQVTM and CDR2 ANQGSEA. V was cut by 3 bases and J by 7 bases, with 21 bases left in between. This CDR3 has 15 residues. This sample is part of a study of blood T cell repertoires in COVID-19. Background on the study: Both acute and convalescent COVID-19 samples were obtained from the United States, Italy and Spain. T cells, B-cell-depleted T cells, or PBMCs provided the cDNA or gDNA that served as material.

Generated by immunoSEQ multiplex PCR, the TCRdb table keeps only in-frame clones and is missing some. The data hold 70,000 to 85,000 clones, with 80% to 95% observed a single time. The V gene is TRBV29-1, the J gene TRBJ2-5, with D possibly being TRBD2 (6 bases). Sequencing was carried out using peripheral blood. The clonotype was recovered from a woman in her sixties with active COVID-19. The CDR3, as DNA: TGCAGCGTTGAGAGCGTTACGGGGGTCGGAGGGACCCAGTACTTC. Encoded protein: CSVESVTGVGGTQYF.